Presented here are 21 T cell receptor beta chains from one specimen sequenced in a study of blood T cell repertoires in COVID-19. Here immunoSEQ multiplex PCR was the method, and the copy in TCRdb shows in-frame clones only, minus some. The table has about 240,000 clones, 85% seen once. Sequences were obtained from peripheral blood. These receptors came from a man aged 50 or older with COVID-19, enrolled during active disease.

The CDR3 bases are TGTGCCAGCAGCTTCGGACTGAACAATGAGCAGTTCTTC. It translates to CASSFGLNNEQFF. This chain links TRBV7-9 with TRBJ2-1, with D perhaps matching TRBD2 (5 bases). Per germline, CDR1 SEHNR and CDR2 FQNEAQ (reference sequence). The CDR3 extends over 13 amino acids. V was cut by 3 bases and J by 5 bases, with 8 bases left in between. The whole variable domain, filled in from reference TRBV7-9 and TRBJ2-1, reads DTGVSQNPRHKITKRGQNVTFRCDPISEHNRLYWYRQTLGQGPEFLTYFQNEAQLEKSRLLSDRFSAERPKGSFSTLEIQRTEQGDSAMYLCASSFGLNNEQFFGPGTRLTVL.

This chain links TRBV9 with TRBJ1-1, with D tentatively TRBD1 (5 bases). Germline loops: CDR1 SGDLS, CDR2 YYNGEE. Trimming shortened V by 6 bases and J by 5 bases, and 17 bases separated the two germline ends. The CDR3 extends over 14 amino acids. The CDR3 DNA reads as TGTGCCAGCAACCCGGTCGGGGGAGGAACTGAAGCTTTCTTT. It specifies CASNPVGGGTEAFF.

This clone was seen only a few times. This rearrangement joins TRBV7-9 to TRBJ2-7; a weak D match, TRBD2 (6 bases). The CDR3 contains 15 residues. V shed 5 bases and J shed 1 base, with 15 bases lying between them. Germline values: CDR1 SEHNR, CDR2 FQNEAQ (reference sequence). CDR3 nucleotides: TGTGCCAGCAGCCCCGGGACTCCTGGTTCCTACGAGCAGTACTTC. Its translation is CASSPGTPGSYEQYF.

This clone was detected once. V usage is TRBV3-1 (or the pseudogene TRBV3-2) and J usage is TRBJ2-7; 7 positions match TRBD2. CDR3 length equals 13 residues. The trim removed 1 base at V and 7 bases at J, leaving 4 bases unmatched. The germline V gene encodes CDR1 LGHDT and CDR2 YNNKEL (reference sequence). The CDR3 spells CASSQVEGGEQYF. DNA for the CDR3: TGTGCCAGCAGCCAAGTAGAGGGAGGGGAGCAGTACTTC.

CDR3 in amino acids: CASSEAWSPLGRGGFETQYF. CDR3 coding DNA: TGTGCCAGCAGTGAAGCGTGGTCGCCCTTGGGGCGGGGGGGCTTTGAGACCCAGTACTTC. V and J are TRBV6-1 and TRBJ2-5, with 9 bases identical to TRBD2. The CDR3 is 20 amino acids. Trimming took 0 bases from V and 5 from J; bases not matched to a gene: 19. Germline values: CDR1 MNHNS, CDR2 SASEGT.

Points on this clone: The sample contains more than one DNA sequence encoding this CDR3. The chain is built from TRBV3-1 (or the pseudogene TRBV3-2) and TRBJ1-2; maybe TRBD1 (5 bases). With 8 bases removed from V and 6 bases from J, the gap between germline ends came to 16 bases. In germline, CDR1 is LGHDT, CDR2 YNNKEL (reference sequence). This CDR3 is built from 13 residues. The CDR3 sequence: CASSPPGGDGYTF. CDR3 in DNA: TGTGCCAGCTCGCCGCCGGGGGGTGATGGCTACACCTTC.

The chain is built from TRBV5-4 and TRBJ2-5, with no clear D. The germline V gene encodes CDR1 SGHNT and CDR2 YYREEE (reference sequence). There are 14 residues in the CDR3. Trimming shortened V by 0 bases and J by 5 bases, and 11 bases separated the two germline ends. The CDR3 sequence is CASSLVVSRETQYF. The CDR3 DNA follows: TGTGCCAGCAGCTTGGTTGTTTCCCGTGAGACCCAGTACTTC.

The chain employs TRBV28 and TRBJ1-4; D might be TRBD1 (6 bases). Germline V lookup: CDR1 MDHEN, CDR2 SYDVKM. The CDR3 contains 14 residues. Deletions cut 6 bases from V and 5 bases from J, with 13 bases between. In DNA form, the CDR3 reads TGTGCCAGCAGGTCCGGGACACCGAATGAAAAACTGTTTTTT. Translation: CASRSGTPNEKLFF.

The rearrangement uses TRBV4-1 and TRBJ2-1; D gene ambiguous. Trimming left V 0 bases short and J 10 bases short, with 10 bases between. The CDR3 runs 13 residues. Germline V gene lookup returns CDR1 MGHRA and CDR2 YSYEKL. The DNA of the CDR3 is TGCGCCAGCAGCCAAGATGAGATCGGGGAGCAGTTCTTC. Encoded protein: CASSQDEIGEQFF.

The chain uses TRBV29-1 and TRBJ2-1; the match to TRBD2 covers 10 bases. Germline CDR1 reads SQVTM; CDR2 reads ANQGSEA. V lost 7 bases, J lost 6 bases, and 9 bases stayed unmatched. The CDR3 loop spans 14 amino acids. The CDR3 coding sequence is TGCAGCGGACGAGCGGGGGGGCTCGGCAATGAGCAGTTCTTC. Encoded protein: CSGRAGGLGNEQFF.

J is TRBJ2-2 and V is TRBV11-2; maybe TRBD2 (7 bases). Trimming removed 4 bases at V and 5 bases at J, with 17 bases between. The CDR3 covers 16 residues. Germline lookup yields CDR1 SGHAT and CDR2 FQNNGV. DNA of the CDR3: TGTGCCAGCAGCTCCCTTGGGGGGGGCCGAACCGGGGAGCTGTTTTTT. Residues: CASSSLGGGRTGELFF.

The chain joins TRBV13 to TRBJ2-7; tentative D call: TRBD1 (6 bases). CDR1 PRHDT and CDR2 FYEKMQ come from the germline V gene (reference sequence). This CDR3 comprises 12 residues. V was shortened by 5 bases and J by 6 bases, with 11 bases between the two germline ends. The CDR3 bases are TGTGCCAGCAGCCTGAGACAGGTCGAGCAGTACTTC. Amino acid sequence: CASSLRQVEQYF.

The V gene is TRBV2, the J gene TRBJ2-2; the match to TRBD1 covers 8 bases. V gave up 6 bases and J gave up 0 bases; unmatched junction bases: 3. This CDR3 spans 15 amino acids. Germline V lookup: CDR1 SNHLY, CDR2 FYNNEI. This chain's CDR3 is CASRKDRANTGELFF. In nucleotides, the CDR3 is TGTGCCAGCAGGAAGGACAGGGCGAACACCGGGGAGCTGTTTTTT.

This sequence joins TRBV15 and TRBJ2-7, with 7 positions matching TRBD2. V shed 3 bases and J 3 bases; nucleotides not matched to a gene: 5. Germline V gene lookup returns CDR1 LNHNV and CDR2 YYDKDF (reference sequence). The CDR3 totals 14 residues. CDR3 region: CATSSGGKLYEQYF. CDR3 DNA: TGTGCCACCAGCAGCGGGGGGAAACTCTACGAGCAGTACTTC.

This clone was seen a single time. The chain employs TRBV19 and TRBJ2-2, with a weak D call TRBD1 (5 bases). The CDR3 consists of 15 residues. CDR1 and CDR2 from the germline V gene are LNHDA and SQIVND (reference sequence). V was shortened by 11 bases and J by 6 bases, with 22 bases between the two germline ends. As DNA, the CDR3 is TGTGCCGCCCGGACCGGCCAGGGAATACCCGGGGAGCTGTTTTTT. It specifies CAARTGQGIPGELFF.

This clone appeared once. This chain links TRBV6-4 with TRBJ2-3; D might be TRBD2 (5 bases). Per germline, CDR1 MRHNA and CDR2 SNTAGT. CDR3 size: 14 residues. The V end lost 4 bases, the J end lost 2 bases, and 10 bases lay between the germline ends. The CDR3 nucleotides read TGTGCCAGCAGTGTGGAGGTACACACAGATACGCAGTATTTT. It codes for CASSVEVHTDTQYF.

The gene calls are TRBV19 and TRBJ1-5, with D hard to call. V shed 5 bases and J shed 8 bases, with 25 bases lying between them. CDR3 length: 17 residues. CDR1 and CDR2 (germline): LNHDA, SQIVND (reference sequence). The chain's CDR3 is CASSESVGSARGEPQHF. The CDR3 coding sequence is TGTGCCAGTAGTGAGTCCGTGGGATCAGCTCGGGGTGAGCCCCAGCATTTT.

The chain employs TRBV11-3 and TRBJ2-1; 8 bases are shared with TRBD2. The germline V gene has CDR1 SGHNT and CDR2 YENEEA. The J segment lost 5 bases and the V segment lost 5 bases, leaving 11 bases of the junction unmatched. The CDR3 is made up of 16 amino acids. CDR3 region: CASSPTGTRSNNEQFF. The CDR3 DNA reads TGTGCCAGCAGCCCTACCGGGACTAGAAGCAACAATGAGCAGTTCTTC.

This clone was detected ten times or more. This sequence joins TRBV18 and TRBJ2-7, with D maybe TRBD2 (5 bases). Trimming left V 4 bases short and J 3 bases short, with 10 bases between. The CDR3 is 13 amino acids. Germline CDR1 is KGHSH and CDR2 is LQKENI. CDR3 in amino acids: CASSLPGNYEQYF. The CDR3 nucleotides read TGTGCCAGCTCACTTCCGGGAAACTACGAGCAGTACTTC.

This clone was found once. V is TRBV9 and J is TRBJ2-3; TRBD1 might be the D (6 bases). From germline, CDR1 is SGDLS and CDR2 YYNGEE. This CDR3 contains 15 residues. The V end was cut by 6 bases, the J end by 0 bases, with 14 bases between. The chain's CDR3 is CASNRDKTSTDTQYF. The CDR3 DNA sequence: TGTGCCAGCAACCGGGACAAAACTAGCACAGATACGCAGTATTTT.

The CDR3 coding sequence is TGCGCCAGCAGCCTGAGCGGGACAGGGCTTTGGGGCTACACCTTC. Translation: CASSLSGTGLWGYTF. The chain joins TRBV5-1 to TRBJ1-2; 9 nucleotides align to TRBD1. This CDR3 has 15 amino acids. V was clipped by 4 bases and J by 8 bases; unmatched bases: 12. CDR1 and CDR2 from the germline V gene are SGHRS and YFSETQ.